This record covers a single TCR beta chain. The target antigen is unknown. The entry originates in a study of cytomegalovirus exposure and HLA in healthy donors. Study summary: In a previous analysis, 110 million or so unique TCR beta sequences were found from some 180 million T cells.

Study-wide results and limits: In an earlier analysis, about 87% or about 30%: the productive usage of most TCR beta V segments. HLA allele associations emerged for roughly 17,000 TCR beta sequences in a later analysis, at 0.05 false discovery rate. Trimming of TCR beta V- and J-genes showed a link, identified in a later analysis, to a missense DCLRE1C variant.

PCR was performed using 60 Vbeta and 13 Jbeta primers. Method: immunoSEQ multiplex PCR; TCRdb's copy keeps in-frame clones and lacks some. The sample yields roughly 140,000 clones, roughly four fifths seen once. The length of the CDR3 is 15 residues. Germline CDR1 reads SNHLY; CDR2 reads FYNNEI. The V gene end was trimmed by 7 bases and the J gene end by 5 bases; junction bases not matched to a gene: 9. The chain carries TRBV2 and TRBJ2-1; TRBD2 matches at 9 bases. The sample was PBMCs. The clonotype was recovered from a man aged 18 to 29 in good health and CMV-seronegative. CDR3 DNA: TGTGCCAGCAAGGGGGCTAGCGGGGCCAACAATGAGCAGTTCTTC. Translated, it gives CASKGASGANNEQFF.